What follows describes a single TCR beta chain. This sample was included in a study of spatial heterogeneity in lung cancer. TCR cDNA molecules each had a unique molecular identifier. MiXCR was run by TCRdb on the 5' RACE reads, yielding one entry per CDR3 protein. The data show about 92,000 distinct CDR3 sequences, with more than 10% seen just once and more than 40% held by the top ten. Time point here: sample taken at primary tumor resection. Without sorting, whole RNA was sequenced from tumor, nontumor lung or frozen PBMC. Trimming cost V 0 bases and J 2 bases, with 11 bases left between them. CDR1 and CDR2 (germline): SGHDN, FVKESK. The CDR3 is 17 residues long.

The sequence was collected from a male donor with early-stage non-small cell lung cancer. Sequences were derived from PBMCs, sampled at surgery. V is TRBV14 and J is TRBJ2-6; D might be TRBD2 (5 bases). The CDR3 loop reads CASSQDPTRAGANVLTF. In nucleotides, the CDR3 is TGTGCCAGCAGCCAAGATCCGACGCGGGCTGGGGCCAACGTCCTGACTTTC. Drawing the rest from reference TRBV14 and TRBJ2-6, the complete variable domain is EAGVTQFPSHSVIEKGQTVTLRCDPISGHDNLYWYRRVMGKEIKFLLHFVKESKQDESGMPNNRFLAERTGGTYSTLKVQPAELEDSGVYFCASSQDPTRAGANVLTFGAGSRLTVL.